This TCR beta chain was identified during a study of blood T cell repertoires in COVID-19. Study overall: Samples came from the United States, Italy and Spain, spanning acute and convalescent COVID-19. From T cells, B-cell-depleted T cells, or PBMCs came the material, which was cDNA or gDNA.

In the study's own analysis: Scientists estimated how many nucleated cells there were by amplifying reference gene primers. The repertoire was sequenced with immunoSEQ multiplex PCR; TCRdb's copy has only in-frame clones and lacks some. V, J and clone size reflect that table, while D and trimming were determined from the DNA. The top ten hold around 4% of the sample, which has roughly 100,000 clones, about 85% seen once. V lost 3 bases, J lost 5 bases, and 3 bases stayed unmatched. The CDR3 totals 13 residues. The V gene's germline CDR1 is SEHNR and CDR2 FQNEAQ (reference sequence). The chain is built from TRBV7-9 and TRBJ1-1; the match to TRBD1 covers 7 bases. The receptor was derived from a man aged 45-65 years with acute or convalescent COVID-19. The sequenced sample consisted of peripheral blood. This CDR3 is CASSFGTATEAFF. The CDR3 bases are TGTGCCAGCAGCTTTGGGACAGCGACTGAAGCTTTCTTT.